This entry lists 7 T cell receptor beta chains sequenced from one sample in a study of T cell responses to AZD1222 COVID-19 vaccine. Only in-frame clones appear in the TCRdb table, and some are missing; sequencing was by immunoSEQ multiplex PCR. The table lists 130,000 to 150,000 clones, around nine tenths of them singletons. Material: peripheral blood, obtained on day 0 of AZD1222 vaccination. These receptors originate from an adult in good health.

The V call is TRBV11-2, the J call TRBJ2-5; the D is unclear. V lost 1 base and J lost 2, with 14 bases in between. The CDR3 covers 16 residues. Germline V CDR1 and CDR2: SGHAT, FQNNGV. CDR3 bases: TGTGCCAGCAGCTTAGTACCCCGTCCGGAACAAGAGACCCAGTACTTC. Its protein is CASSLVPRPEQETQYF.

The V gene is TRBV5-6, the J gene TRBJ1-6; D remains unclear. V lost 2 bases and J 13 bases, leaving 10 bases between the germline ends. Germline assignment: CDR1 SGHDT and CDR2 YYEEEE. The CDR3 has 12 amino acids. The CDR3 is CASSFPMAPLHF. CDR3 DNA: TGTGCCAGCAGCTTCCCTATGGCCCCCCTCCACTTT.

The chain recombines TRBV7-9 with TRBJ1-5, with a possible D match to TRBD1 (5 bases). Trimming removed 3 bases at V and 6 bases at J, with 12 bases between. Germline CDR1 and CDR2: SEHNR and FQNEAQ (reference sequence). The CDR3 has 14 amino acids. The CDR3 DNA follows: TGTGCCAGCAGCTTTACGGGGCAGGGTCAGCCCCAGCATTTT. Translation: CASSFTGQGQPQHF.

V and J are TRBV10-3 and TRBJ1-1; possibly TRBD1 for D (5 bases). Trimming removed 5 bases from V and 5 bases from J, with 15 bases in between. The germline CDR1 and CDR2 sequences are ENHRY and SYGVKD. The CDR3 covers 14 residues. The CDR3 spells CAISMGDGRTEAFF. The CDR3 bases are TGTGCCATCAGTATGGGGGACGGGAGGACTGAAGCTTTCTTT.

The chain joins TRBV4-3 to TRBJ2-1; the match to TRBD2 covers 11 bases. Trimming cost V 1 base and J 5 bases; bases outside gene matches: 1. Germline-derived CDR1 and CDR2 are LGHNA and YSLEER. The CDR3 is 15 residues long. The CDR3 bases are TGCGCCAGCAGCCAAGGACTAGCGGGGCACAATGAGCAGTTCTTC. It is translated as CASSQGLAGHNEQFF.

This chain joins TRBV14 and TRBJ1-2; D is possibly TRBD1 (5 bases). The CDR3 loop spans 14 amino acids. The germline V gene encodes CDR1 SGHDN and CDR2 FVKESK. V shed 3 bases and J shed 5 bases, with 13 bases lying between them. The CDR3 region has the DNA TGTGCCAGCAGCCACCAATCTCGGGGGTATGGCTACACCTTC. It is translated as CASSHQSRGYGYTF. Combining the CDR3 with reference TRBV14 and TRBJ1-2 gives the whole variable domain EAGVTQFPSHSVIEKGQTVTLRCDPISGHDNLYWYRRVMGKEIKFLLHFVKESKQDESGMPNNRFLAERTGGTYSTLKVQPAELEDSGVYFCASSHQSRGYGYTFGSGTRLTVV.

The chain uses TRBV6-2 or TRBV6-3 and TRBJ1-1; 9 bases are shared with TRBD1. This CDR3 contains 16 residues. The V and J ends lost 2 bases and 5 bases, in that order; junction bases with no gene match: 9. CDR1 MNHEY and CDR2 SVGEGT come from the germline V gene. DNA of the CDR3: TGTGCCAGCAGTTACGGACAGGGGAGTCTTATTACTGAAGCTTTCTTT. This sequence encodes CASSYGQGSLITEAFF.